These 30 T cell receptor beta chains originate from one sample sequenced in a study of T cells in narcolepsy (dated by TCRdb to between 2017 and 2018). Receptors were amplified or captured by the immunoSEQ multiplex PCR assay. TCRdb re-hosts the immuneACCESS table, in-frame sequences only. Its copies lack some clones; in the studies checked, an unresolved V gene accounts for under half of them, and the cause for the rest is not known. The sample table contains more than 20,000 clones; only one count was recorded for 92% of them. The ten most abundant clones make up approximately 1% of the sample. The sample taken for sequencing was CD45RA- memory CD4+ T cells from PBMCs. In the paper's terms, the cell subset or site label means: memory T cells sorted ex vivo from peripheral blood. The receptors were gathered from a human donor with narcolepsy.

This chain joins TRBV5-1 and TRBJ1-2; D ambiguous. V lost 4 bases to trimming and J lost 6 bases, with 22 bases between them. This CDR3 is 16 amino acids long. Looked up from germline, CDR1 is SGHRS and CDR2 is YFSETQ. DNA of the CDR3: TGCGCCAGCAGCCTGTCGACGGCCGGGATCACTGATGGCTACACCTTC. Protein sequence: CASSLSTAGITDGYTF. The full variable domain, in which reference TRBV5-1 and TRBJ1-2 provide the parts outside the CDR3, is KAGVTQTPRYLIKTRGQQVTLSCSPISGHRSVSWYQQTPGQGLQFLFEYFSETQRNKGNFPGRFSGRQFSNSRSEMNVSTLELGDSALYLCASSLSTAGITDGYTFGSGTRLTVV.

The chain is built from TRBV5-1 and TRBJ2-6, with D uncertain. The length of the CDR3 is 14 residues. Trimming stripped 3 bases from V and 0 bases from J, with 4 bases between. In germline, CDR1 is SGHRS, CDR2 YFSETQ. CDR3 bases: TGCGCCAGCAGCTCGGGCTCTGGGGCCAACGTCCTGACTTTC. As protein: CASSSGSGANVLTF.

The genes are TRBV11-2 and TRBJ2-1, with 10 positions matching TRBD2. With 5 bases clipped from V and 1 base from J, the junction kept 14 bases outside the gene matches. The CDR3 length is 19 residues. In germline, CDR1 is SGHAT, CDR2 FQNNGV. CDR3 bases: TGTGCCAGCAGCCCTAGTTCACTAGCGGGGAGGGGTTCCTACAATGAGCAGTTCTTC. Its protein product is CASSPSSLAGRGSYNEQFF.

The rearrangement joins TRBV13 to TRBJ2-1; 8 nucleotides agree with TRBD2. The junction had 6 bases not matched to a gene; V was cut back by 8 bases and J by 6 bases. Germline V gene lookup returns CDR1 PRHDT and CDR2 FYEKMQ (reference sequence). The CDR3 extends over 13 amino acids. The CDR3 nucleotides read TGTGCCAGCCGTCGGGAGGGGGGCAATGAGCAGTTCTTC. Its protein product is CASRREGGNEQFF.

This clone has a single count. V and J are TRBV5-4 and TRBJ2-5, with D possibly TRBD2 on 6 matching bases. Per germline, CDR1 SGHNT and CDR2 YYREEE (reference sequence). Trimming pared 4 bases from V and 4 bases from J, leaving 17 bases between. This CDR3 region has 15 residues. CDR3 residues: CASSTDYALGETQYF. DNA for the CDR3: TGTGCCAGCAGCACGGACTACGCCCTGGGAGAGACCCAGTACTTC.

The chain employs TRBV12-2 and TRBJ2-4. TRBV12-2 is listed as a pseudogene. The length of the CDR3 is 15 residues. CDR3 in amino acids: CASRVTGLAKNIQYF. CDR3 in DNA: TGTGCAAGTCGGGTGACGGGGCTAGCCAAAAACATTCAGTACTTC.

This clone was picked up a small number of times. The CDR3 is CAWSRDSSQPQHF. The CDR3 DNA is TGTGCCTGGTCCCGGGACAGTAGTCAGCCCCAGCATTTT. J is TRBJ1-5 and V is TRBV30; TRBD1 matches at 7 bases. Germline CDR1 and CDR2: GTSNPN and SVGIG (reference sequence). The CDR3 has 13 residues. V was pared by 5 bases and J by 6 bases, with 7 bases of the junction left unmatched.

This chain links TRBV6-1 with TRBJ2-7, with 10 nucleotides matching TRBD1. This CDR3 spans 13 amino acids. Trimming removed 4 bases from V and 5 bases from J; junction bases left unmatched: 2. The germline V gene encodes CDR1 MNHNS and CDR2 SASEGT. The CDR3 DNA reads TGTGCCAGCAGTGTAGGACAGGGGGACGAGCAGTACTTC. This sequence encodes CASSVGQGDEQYF.

This chain connects TRBV15 to TRBJ2-7; no firm D call. Germline V CDR1 and CDR2: LNHNV, YYDKDF (reference sequence). V lost 0 bases, J lost 5 bases, and 11 bases lay in between. This CDR3 region has 14 residues. The CDR3 sequence is CATSREISGDEQYF. CDR3 bases: TGTGCCACCAGCAGAGAAATTTCCGGCGACGAGCAGTACTTC. Full variable domain (rest looked up from reference TRBV15 and TRBJ2-7): DAMVIQNPRYQVTQFGKPVTLSCSQTLNHNVMYWYQQKSSQAPKLLFHYYDKDFNNEADTPDNFQSRRPNTSFCFLDIRSPGLGDTAMYLCATSREISGDEQYFGPGTRLTVT.

V gene TRBV5-1 combines with J gene TRBJ2-5; TRBD1 aligns across 7 bases. Germline V gives CDR1 SGHRS, CDR2 YFSETQ. Unmatched junction bases numbered 9, after V lost 0 bases and J lost 10 bases. The CDR3 length is 14 residues. The CDR3 loop is CASSLGIWQGDQYF. CDR3 nucleotides: TGCGCCAGCAGCTTGGGAATCTGGCAGGGGGACCAGTACTTC. Filled out from reference TRBV5-1 and TRBJ2-5, the complete variable domain reads KAGVTQTPRYLIKTRGQQVTLSCSPISGHRSVSWYQQTPGQGLQFLFEYFSETQRNKGNFPGRFSGRQFSNSRSEMNVSTLELGDSALYLCASSLGIWQGDQYFGPGTRLLVL.

The rearrangement joins TRBV7-8 to TRBJ2-7; D remains unclear. The CDR3 totals 13 residues. The V end lost 8 bases, the J end lost 4 bases, and 15 bases lay between the germline ends. Germline-derived CDR1 and CDR2 are SGHVS and FQNEAQ. The DNA for the CDR3 is TGTGCCAGCGTAAGAGAAGGATGGTACGAGCAGTACTTC. It translates to CASVREGWYEQYF.

In DNA form, the CDR3 reads TGTGCCAGCTCCCCCAACTCACCCCAGGGACGTAATGAGCAGTTCTTC. It codes for CASSPNSPQGRNEQFF. This rearrangement joins TRBV18 to TRBJ2-1, with D perhaps TRBD1 or TRBD2 (5 bases each). The germline V and J ends were trimmed by 6 bases and 7 bases, with 22 bases remaining between them. The CDR3 runs to 16 residues. Germline assignment: CDR1 KGHSH and CDR2 LQKENI.

CDR3 bases: TGTGCCAGCAGTCCTCCGGGAGGGGGCTGGCAAGAGACCCAGTACTTC. Translating gives CASSPPGGGWQETQYF. The V call is TRBV27, the J call TRBJ2-5, with a tentative D call TRBD2 (8 bases). The CDR3 is 16 amino acids. Germline CDR1 and CDR2: MNHEY and SMNVEV (reference sequence). Trimming pared 5 bases from V and 2 bases from J, leaving 18 bases between.

About this clone itself: A junction end diverges from the germline sequence, so it may reflect a read error. Other DNA variants within this sample encode the same CDR3. The V call is TRBV5-1, the J call TRBJ2-3, with 10 bases that match TRBD2. This CDR3 contains 14 residues. CDR1 SGHRS and CDR2 YFSETQ come from the germline V gene. This CDR3 is CASSRSGRDHTQYF. CDR3 bases: TGCGCCAGCAGCCGAAGCGGGAGGGACCATACACAGTATTTT.

V and J are TRBV6-5 and TRBJ1-2, with TRBD1 matching 7 bases. CDR3 length: 13 amino acids. Trimming cost V 5 bases and J 4 bases; bases outside gene matches: 4. CDR1 is MNHEY, CDR2 SVGAGI, per germline. The CDR3 protein is CASSQSGGYGYTF. CDR3 DNA sequence: TGTGCCAGCAGTCAGTCAGGGGGCTATGGCTACACCTTC.

V and J are TRBV18 and TRBJ1-5, with D perhaps TRBD1 (6 bases). The CDR3 spans 14 residues. Trimming left V 4 bases short and J 9 bases short, with 16 bases between. Germline V gene lookup returns CDR1 KGHSH and CDR2 LQKENI. Here the CDR3 reads CASSRSDSSGPQHF. The CDR3 region has the DNA TGTGCCAGCTCACGATCGGACAGCTCGGGGCCCCAGCATTTT.

The chain carries TRBV14 and TRBJ1-1; no clear D. V lost 3 bases and J lost 2, with 10 bases in between. Germline CDR1 and CDR2: SGHDN and FVKESK. The CDR3 length is 14 residues. CDR3 nucleotide sequence: TGTGCCAGCAGCCACCATTCAGTCAACACTGAAGCTTTCTTT. Amino acids: CASSHHSVNTEAFF.

V is TRBV5-1 and J is TRBJ1-4; D is possibly TRBD1 (6 bases). CDR3 length: 15 residues. Per the germline V gene, CDR1 is SGHRS and CDR2 is YFSETQ. Trimming took off 5 bases at V and 6 bases at J, with 17 bases between the two ends. CDR3 sequence: CASSTGISEYEKLFF. The CDR3 DNA is TGCGCCAGCAGTACAGGGATCTCCGAGTATGAAAAACTGTTTTTT.

V and J are TRBV7-9 and TRBJ2-5; TRBD1 matches 7 bases. The DNA end favors TRBJ2-7, so the J call may be wrong. This CDR3 comprises 13 residues. Germline CDR1 and CDR2: SEHNR and FQNEAQ (reference sequence). The CDR3 DNA reads TGTGCCAGCAGCTTAACAGGGGTCGGCGAGCAGTACTTC. Translating it yields CASSLTGVGEQYF.

This clone was counted a single time. J is TRBJ1-2 and V is TRBV5-4, with 9 bases fitting TRBD1. The V and J ends lost 3 bases and 6 bases, in that order; junction bases with no gene match: 9. The CDR3 length is 15 residues. CDR1 and CDR2 from the germline V gene are SGHNT and YYREEE (reference sequence). This CDR3 reads CASSSRTGEGDGYTF. For the CDR3, the DNA is TGTGCCAGCAGCTCCCGGACAGGGGAAGGGGATGGCTACACCTTC.

This clone was detected once. The rearrangement links TRBV6-1 to TRBJ2-7; tentative D call: TRBD1 (5 bases). This CDR3 has 12 amino acids. V gave up 3 bases and J gave up 7 bases, with 10 bases separating them. Germline CDR1 MNHNS, CDR2 SASEGT. The CDR3 region is CASSDRVGEQYF. CDR3 in DNA: TGTGCCAGCAGTGACAGGGTCGGGGAGCAGTACTTC.

The rearrangement uses TRBV19 and TRBJ1-5; D is ambiguous. Looked up from germline, CDR1 is LNHDA and CDR2 is SQIVND (reference sequence). The CDR3 is 12 amino acids. The V gene lost 6 bases and the J gene lost 4 bases, with 7 bases spanning the gap. The CDR3 sequence is CASSLRNQPQHF. The DNA of the CDR3 is TGTGCCAGTAGCCTCCGAAATCAGCCCCAGCATTTT.

The chain employs TRBV18 and TRBJ2-5; D tentatively fits TRBD1 or TRBD2 (5 bases each). Germline assignment: CDR1 KGHSH and CDR2 LQKENI. The CDR3 runs 15 residues. Trimming shortened V by 3 bases and J by 9 bases, and 20 bases separated the two germline ends. CDR3 in amino acids: CASSPPRLGLGAQYF. For the CDR3, the DNA is TGTGCCAGCTCACCGCCGAGATTGGGGCTCGGGGCCCAGTACTTC.

Remarks on this clone: At one boundary the junction diverges from the germline segment, which might be a read error. The DNA for the CDR3 is TGCGCCAGCACCTTGGGGGCAGGGAACACCGGGGAGCTGTTTTTT. Protein sequence: CASTLGAGNTGELFF. The chain is built from TRBV5-1 and TRBJ2-2, with D possibly matching TRBD1 (6 bases). Looked up from germline, CDR1 is SGHRS and CDR2 is YFSETQ. The CDR3 covers 15 residues.

Only a few counts were recorded for this clone. The V and J genes are TRBV20-1 and TRBJ1-1; a weak D match, TRBD1 (6 bases). From germline, CDR1 is DFQATT and CDR2 SNEGSKA (reference sequence). The CDR3 has 11 amino acids. V lost 6 bases to trimming and J lost 5 bases, with 10 bases between them. DNA for the CDR3: TGCAGTGCGTACAGGGAGACTGAAGCTTTCTTT. As protein: CSAYRETEAFF.

This rearrangement joins TRBV4-1 to TRBJ2-1; the match to TRBD2 covers 12 bases. Trimming at V came to 4 bases and at J to 9 bases, leaving 7 bases not matched to a gene. Per germline, CDR1 MGHRA and CDR2 YSYEKL. The CDR3 sequence is 15 residues long. This CDR3 is CASSLRLAGDGEQFF. The CDR3 DNA reads as TGCGCCAGCAGCCTCCGACTAGCGGGAGACGGTGAGCAGTTCTTC.

A single count supports this clone. The chain recombines TRBV10-3 with TRBJ2-1, with TRBD2 as a possible D gene (5 bases). The germline CDR1 and CDR2 sequences are ENHRY and SYGVKD. The CDR3 is 15 amino acids. Trimming pared 10 bases from V and 7 bases from J, leaving 23 bases between. In DNA, the CDR3 is TGTGCCAGCAGCCCGGCTATGGGAAGGAGGAATGAGCAGTTCTTC. Translating gives CASSPAMGRRNEQFF.

DNA for the CDR3: TGTGCCAGCTCACCAGCCCAAGAGACCCAGTACTTC. This sequence encodes CASSPAQETQYF. The rearrangement joins TRBV18 to TRBJ2-5, with D unresolved. Trimming shortened V by 2 bases and J by 1 base, and 2 bases separated the two germline ends. The CDR3 extends over 12 amino acids. The germline CDR1 and CDR2 sequences are KGHSH and LQKENI.

A single count supports this clone. The gene calls are TRBV28 and TRBJ2-7; D is tentatively TRBD1 or TRBD2 (5 bases each). Germline CDR1 is MDHEN and CDR2 is SYDVKM. Trimming shortened V by 5 bases and J by 2 bases, and 13 bases separated the two germline ends. This CDR3 is built from 14 residues. This CDR3 is CASSNTGPPYEQYF. DNA for the CDR3: TGTGCCAGCAGTAACACGGGACCACCCTACGAGCAGTACTTC.

A few counts support this clone. The chain recombines TRBV11-3 with TRBJ2-1; 15 bases fit TRBD2. Trimming removed 5 bases from V and 15 bases from J; junction bases left unmatched: 8. The germline V gene has CDR1 SGHNT and CDR2 YENEEA. This CDR3 has 14 residues. The CDR3 coding sequence is TGTGCCAGCAGCCCGGGACTAGCGGGAGGCCTCCCGTTCTTC. Its protein is CASSPGLAGGLPFF. The entire variable domain, with the rest obtained from reference TRBV11-3 and TRBJ2-1, is as follows: EAGVVQSPRYKIIEKKQPVAFWCNPISGHNTLYWYLQNLGQGPELLIRYENEEAVDDSQLPKDRFSAERLKGVDSTLKIQPAELGDSAVYLCASSPGLAGGLPFFGPGTRLTVL.